A selection of T cell receptor beta chains follows, all from one sample in a study of T cell responses to AZD1222 COVID-19 vaccine. Profiled with immunoSEQ multiplex PCR; TCRdb holds only in-frame clones, not every one. The sample holds some 83,000 clones, roughly 82% seen once. Sample: peripheral blood, taken on day 0 of AZD1222 vaccination. The receptors here all came from an adult in good health. CDR3s include the opening cysteine and the closing phenylalanine or tryptophan. A D gene is named only where the DNA matches it firmly. Some rows mark clone size as missing; the rest say once, few, many or name a class of expanded clone.

clone_size	v_call	j_call	d_call	cdr3_aa	cdr3_nt
-	TRBV23-1	TRBJ2-1	TRBD2	CASRSPSGRHEQFF	TGCGCCAGCCGTTCTCCTAGCGGGAGGCATGAGCAGTTCTTC
-	TRBV11-1	TRBJ2-1	-	CASGGDEGGSYNEQFF	TGTGCCAGCGGCGGGGATGAGGGGGGATCCTACAATGAGCAGTTCTTC
few	TRBV11-2	TRBJ2-5	-	CASSFVRGAGGKTQYF	TGTGCCAGCAGCTTTGTCCGGGGCGCGGGCGGAAAGACCCAGTACTTC
-	TRBV5-1	TRBJ1-6	-	CASRAGENSPLHF	TGCGCCAGCAGAGCGGGGGAAAATTCACCCCTCCACTTT
-	TRBV19	TRBJ1-4	-	CASRPHLGQGEDEKLFF	TGTGCCAGTAGACCCCATTTGGGGCAGGGTGAGGATGAAAAACTGTTTTTT
-	TRBV7-3	TRBJ2-1	-	CASSSNRQGDEQFF	TGTGCCAGCAGCTCAAACCGCCAGGGCGATGAGCAGTTCTTC
-	TRBV5-5	TRBJ2-5	TRBD2	CASSLVSTSGKETQYF	TGTGCCAGCAGCTTGGTATCAACTAGCGGGAAAGAGACCCAGTACTTC
-	TRBV5-4	TRBJ1-6	TRBD1	CASSSGTGGLRDSPLHF	TGTGCCAGCAGCTCCGGGACAGGGGGCTTGCGGGACTCACCCCTCCACTTT
-	TRBV3-1/TRBV3-2	TRBJ1-1	TRBD1	CASSHIQGASAFF	TGTGCCAGCAGCCATATACAGGGGGCGTCAGCTTTCTTT
few	TRBV5-8	TRBJ1-4	-	CASSHRRKTTNEKLFF	TGTGCCAGCAGCCATAGGAGAAAGACAACTAATGAAAAACTGTTTTTT
-	TRBV19	TRBJ1-2	-	CATNAGGRGADGYTF	TGTGCCACGAACGCGGGGGGGCGGGGGGCAGATGGCTACACCTTC
-	TRBV5-4	TRBJ1-1	TRBD1	CASSLGVGQGRSRGSEAFF	TGTGCCAGCAGCTTGGGAGTGGGACAGGGCCGATCCCGGGGGTCTGAAGCTTTCTTT
-	TRBV7-3	TRBJ2-1	-	CASSEGRGIPYNEQFF	TGTGCCAGCAGCGAGGGGCGCGGGATTCCTTACAATGAGCAGTTCTTC
-	TRBV28	TRBJ2-7	-	CASSPGEPPFYEQYF	TGTGCCAGCAGCCCGGGGGAACCCCCTTTTTACGAGCAGTACTTC
once	TRBV4-2	TRBJ1-2	-	CASSQDLGARGSYGYTF	TGTGCCAGCAGCCAAGATTTGGGGGCCCGAGGTTCCTATGGCTACACCTTC
-	TRBV27	TRBJ1-6	TRBD1	CASRFRVRGQGDSPLHF	TGTGCCAGCAGATTTCGGGTTCGGGGACAGGGGGACTCACCCCTCCACTTT
-	TRBV7-2	TRBJ1-3	-	CASSPWTLSGNTIYF	TGTGCCAGCAGCCCCTGGACACTCTCTGGAAACACCATATATTTT
-	TRBV6-1	TRBJ1-1	TRBD1	CASSEGQPETEAFF	TGTGCCAGCAGTGAGGGACAGCCAGAGACTGAAGCTTTCTTT
-	TRBV5-4	TRBJ1-1	-	CASGRGLDTEAFF	TGTGCCAGCGGACGTGGATTGGACACTGAAGCTTTCTTT
-	TRBV14	TRBJ1-1	-	CASSRRGGATEAFF	TGTGCCAGCAGCCGACGCGGAGGTGCCACTGAAGCTTTCTTT
-	TRBV6-6	TRBJ1-4	-	CASGVRGEKLFF	TGTGCCAGCGGGGTCCGGGGTGAAAAACTGTTTTTT
-	TRBV9	TRBJ1-1	TRBD1	CASSRGQGARMNTEAFF	TGTGCCAGCAGCAGAGGACAGGGGGCTCGGATGAACACTGAAGCTTTCTTT
-	TRBV12-5	TRBJ2-1	-	CASGSSGINEQFF	TGTGCTAGTGGTTCGTCGGGGATCAATGAGCAGTTCTTC
-	TRBV19	TRBJ1-1	-	CASSEGVRNTEAFF	TGTGCCAGTAGTGAGGGGGTGAGGAACACTGAAGCTTTCTTT
-	TRBV2	TRBJ1-1	TRBD1	CASSEARGLGTEAFF	TGTGCCAGCAGTGAAGCAAGGGGGCTGGGCACTGAAGCTTTCTTT
-	TRBV4-2	TRBJ2-1	-	CASSPRPGGTYDNEQFF	TGTGCCAGCAGCCCAAGGCCGGGGGGCACCTACGACAATGAGCAGTTCTTC
-	TRBV21-1	TRBJ1-2	-	CASSLLRTANYGYTF	TGTGCCAGCAGCCTCCTGAGGACAGCTAACTATGGCTACACCTTC
-	TRBV7-2	TRBJ2-7	-	CASSPRSYEQYF	TGTGCCAGCAGCCCTCGCTCCTACGAGCAGTACTTC
-	TRBV15	TRBJ2-3	-	CATSRDVSDTQYF	TGTGCCACCAGCAGAGATGTTTCAGATACGCAGTATTTT
-	TRBV12-2	TRBJ2-7	-	CASRPPDGRLIYEQYF	TGTGCAAGTCGACCCCCCGACGGGAGGCTAATCTACGAGCAGTACTTC
-	TRBV7-3	TRBJ2-2	TRBD2	CASSLTGGLAGTGELFF	TGTGCCAGCAGCTTAACGGGAGGACTAGCGGGGACCGGGGAGCTGTTTTTT
few	TRBV7-3	TRBJ2-7	TRBD1	CASSPGTGPYEQYF	TGTGCCAGCAGCCCCGGGACAGGGCCCTACGAGCAGTACTTC
-	TRBV2	TRBJ2-7	-	CASSAGGSYEQYF	TGTGCCAGCAGTGCTGGGGGATCCTACGAGCAGTACTTC
-	TRBV9	TRBJ1-2	-	CASSVEGGPESYGYTF	TGTGCCAGCAGCGTAGAGGGGGGGCCAGAGTCCTATGGCTACACCTTC
once	TRBV24-1	TRBJ2-7	-	CATSDPRQALGAYEQYF	TGTGCCACCAGTGACCCGAGACAGGCGCTAGGGGCCTACGAGCAGTACTTC
-	TRBV18	TRBJ1-2	-	CASSPRQLNYGYTF	TGTGCCAGCTCACCACGGCAGTTAAACTATGGCTACACCTTC
-	TRBV6-2/TRBV6-3	TRBJ2-1	TRBD1	CASSVPGTGWYNEQFF	TGTGCCAGCAGCGTTCCCGGGACAGGGTGGTACAATGAGCAGTTCTTC
-	TRBV27	TRBJ2-2	-	CASTRSLSAFANTGELFF	TGTGCCAGCACACGCTCCCTTTCGGCGTTCGCGAACACCGGGGAGCTGTTTTTT
-	TRBV5-1	TRBJ2-1	-	CASSSILGGEQFF	TGCGCCAGCAGCTCCATACTAGGAGGTGAGCAGTTCTTC